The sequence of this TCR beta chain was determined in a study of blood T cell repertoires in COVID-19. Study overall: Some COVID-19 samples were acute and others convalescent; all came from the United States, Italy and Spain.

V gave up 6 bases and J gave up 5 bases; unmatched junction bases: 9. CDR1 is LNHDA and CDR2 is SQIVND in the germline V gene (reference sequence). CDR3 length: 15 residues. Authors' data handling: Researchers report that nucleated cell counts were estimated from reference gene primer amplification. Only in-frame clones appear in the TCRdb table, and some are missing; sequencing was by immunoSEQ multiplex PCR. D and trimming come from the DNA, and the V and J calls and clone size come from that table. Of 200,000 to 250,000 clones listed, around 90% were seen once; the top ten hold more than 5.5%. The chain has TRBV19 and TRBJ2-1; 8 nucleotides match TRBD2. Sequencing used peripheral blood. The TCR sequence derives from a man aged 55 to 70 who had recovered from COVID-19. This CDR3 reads CASRQLAERDNEQFF. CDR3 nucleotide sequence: TGTGCCAGTAGGCAACTAGCGGAACGCGACAATGAGCAGTTCTTC.